Listed below are T cell receptor beta chains from one sample, sequenced in a study of T cells in Graves' hyperthyroidism and ophthalmopathy. TCRdb used MiXCR to reprocess the multiplex PCR reads, holding one entry per CDR3 protein. The sample consists of about 740,000 distinct CDR3 sequences, 14% of them appearing once. Sequenced input: blood. The receptors originated from a woman under 30 with Graves' hyperthyroidism. CDR3s include the opening cysteine and the closing phenylalanine or tryptophan.

>TRBJ2-5|TRBV15
CATSRDEAGRSETQYF
>TRBJ2-2|TRBV7-2
CASSRDRGRGGELFF
>TRBJ2-5|TRBV12-3/TRBV12-4
CASSFESPETQYF
>TRBJ2-3|TRBV9
CASEDRATDTQYF
>TRBJ1-5|TRBV19
CASSPGQSLNQPQHF
>TRBJ2-3|TRBV20-1
CSAVTGWSTDTQYF
>TRBJ2-1|TRBV7-2
CASTITGLAGGRSYNEQFF
>TRBJ2-3|TRBV24-1
CATSVGNTDTQYF
>TRBJ2-5|TRBV7-2
CASSLFRERETQYF
>TRBJ1-1|TRBV2
CASSEIDWAENTEAFF
>TRBJ2-7|TRBV20-1
CSAPVTGTYEQYF
>TRBJ2-2|TRBV15
CATSRRGLAGAGELFF
>TRBJ1-2|TRBV12-3/TRBV12-4
CASRKGDRGYGYIF
>TRBJ2-3|TRBV7-9
CASSPFGDGPTDTQYF
>TRBJ1-5|TRBV28
CASSPSGQQNQPQHF
>TRBJ2-1|TRBV7-3
CASSLGGASGNEQFF
>TRBJ1-1|TRBV6-1
CASTKAGYTEAFF
>TRBJ2-7|TRBV2
CASRPTSYEQYF
>TRBJ2-3|TRBV12-3/TRBV12-4
CASSPFSGSADTQYF
>TRBJ2-2|TRBV28
CASSSGTISSGELFF
>TRBJ2-1|TRBV11-3
CASSLDPTGRLSYNEQFF
>TRBJ2-3|TRBV14
CASSRGQGETDTQYF
>TRBJ2-3|TRBV2
CASEKVPDTQYF
>TRBJ2-1|TRBV7-9
CASSSPGTVGNEQFF
>TRBJ2-3|TRBV2
CASSGRLSGGSTDTQYF
>TRBJ1-1|TRBV3-1
CASSSGGWNTEAFF
>TRBJ2-1|TRBV10-3
CAISGVTTYNEQFF
>TRBJ2-7|TRBV4-3
CASSPQDRQDYEQYF
>TRBJ1-4|TRBV7-2
CASSGTGTDKKLFF
>TRBJ1-2|TRBV20-1
CSARGAGMEGGYTF
>TRBJ2-7|TRBV3-1
CASSQSLVTGEQYF
>TRBJ2-2|TRBV3-1
CASSQVVPGELFF
>TRBJ2-3|TRBV6-1
CASSSFDRASTDTQYF